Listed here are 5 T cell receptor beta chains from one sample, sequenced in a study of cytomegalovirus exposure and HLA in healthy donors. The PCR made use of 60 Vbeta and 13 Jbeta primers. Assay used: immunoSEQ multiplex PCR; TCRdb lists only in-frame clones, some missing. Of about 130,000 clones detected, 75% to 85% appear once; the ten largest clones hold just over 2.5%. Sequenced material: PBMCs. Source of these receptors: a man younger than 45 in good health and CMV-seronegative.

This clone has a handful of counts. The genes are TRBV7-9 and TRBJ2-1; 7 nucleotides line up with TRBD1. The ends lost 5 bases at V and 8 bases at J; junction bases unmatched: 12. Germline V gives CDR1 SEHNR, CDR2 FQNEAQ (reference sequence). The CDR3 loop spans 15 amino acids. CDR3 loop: CASSPNDRAVDEQFF. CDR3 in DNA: TGTGCCAGCAGCCCAAATGACAGGGCGGTCGATGAGCAGTTCTTC.

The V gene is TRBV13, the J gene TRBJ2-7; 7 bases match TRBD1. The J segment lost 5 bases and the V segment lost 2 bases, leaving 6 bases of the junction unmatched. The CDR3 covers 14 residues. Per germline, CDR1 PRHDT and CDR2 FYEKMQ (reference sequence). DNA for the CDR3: TGTGCCAGCAGCTTAATGAGGGGGCTGGACGAGCAGTACTTC. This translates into CASSLMRGLDEQYF.

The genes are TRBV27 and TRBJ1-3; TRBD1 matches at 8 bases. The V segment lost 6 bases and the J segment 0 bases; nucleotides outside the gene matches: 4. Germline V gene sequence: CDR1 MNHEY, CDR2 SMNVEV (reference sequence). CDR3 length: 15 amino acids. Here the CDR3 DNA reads TGTGCCAGCAGAAGCACAGGGGGCTCTGGAAACACCATATATTTT. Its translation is CASRSTGGSGNTIYF.

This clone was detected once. As DNA, the CDR3 is TGTGCCAGCAGCTTAGCCCGCCCAGGGTACAGGCCCGGGGAGCTGTTTTTT. Translating it yields CASSLARPGYRPGELFF. The chain carries TRBV7-2 and TRBJ2-2; the D gene is possibly TRBD1 (5 bases). V was clipped by 0 bases and J by 6 bases, with 17 bases between them. Germline-derived CDR1 and CDR2 are SGHTA and FQGNSA. The CDR3 sequence is 17 residues long.

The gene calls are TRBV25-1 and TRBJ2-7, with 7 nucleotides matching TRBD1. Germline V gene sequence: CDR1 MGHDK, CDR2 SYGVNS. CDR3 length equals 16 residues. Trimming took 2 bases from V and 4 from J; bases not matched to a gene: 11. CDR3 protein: CASSESPDGTEYEQYF. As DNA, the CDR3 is TGTGCCAGCAGTGAAAGCCCTGACGGGACAGAGTACGAGCAGTACTTC.